This T cell receptor (beta chain) was profiled in a study of T cell responses to AZD1222 COVID-19 vaccine. A note on this clone: Its antigen is still unknown.

Method: immunoSEQ multiplex PCR; TCRdb's copy keeps in-frame clones and lacks some. The table has 150,000 or so clones, approximately 92% seen once. Findings and caveats of the study: Targets within unmutated variant regions were reportedly found for nearly half of spike-specific TCRs.

Trimming removed 5 bases from V and 2 bases from J, with 8 bases in between. The germline CDR1 and CDR2 sequences are KGHDR and SFDVKD. The CDR3 consists of 13 residues. This sequence joins TRBV24-1 and TRBJ1-1; TRBD1 is a possible D gene (5 bases). Sequencing used peripheral blood, obtained 28 days after the second AZD1222 dose. The TCR sequence derives from an adult who received the AZD1222 COVID-19 vaccine. The CDR3 DNA is TGTGCCACCAGTGTAAGGGGTAACACTGAAGCTTTCTTT. This gives the protein CATSVRGNTEAFF.